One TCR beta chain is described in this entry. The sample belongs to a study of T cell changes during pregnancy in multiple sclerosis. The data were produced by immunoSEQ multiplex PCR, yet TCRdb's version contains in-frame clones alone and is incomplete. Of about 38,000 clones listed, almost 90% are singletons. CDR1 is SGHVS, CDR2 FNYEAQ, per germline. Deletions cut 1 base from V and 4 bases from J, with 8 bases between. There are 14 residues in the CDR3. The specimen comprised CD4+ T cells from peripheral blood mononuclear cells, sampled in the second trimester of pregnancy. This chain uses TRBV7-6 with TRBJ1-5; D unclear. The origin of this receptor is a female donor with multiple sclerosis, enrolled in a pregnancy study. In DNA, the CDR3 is TGTGCCAGCAGCTTAGGTTACGGTAATCAGCCCCAGCATTTT. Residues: CASSLGYGNQPQHF.